This T cell receptor beta chain derives from a study of cytomegalovirus exposure and HLA in healthy donors. These donors counted as nominally healthy when sampled, but unrecorded immune exposures were likely. The CDR3 contains 11 residues. The germline V and J ends were trimmed by 4 bases and 11 bases, with 11 bases remaining between them. Germline V CDR1 and CDR2: LNHDA, SQIVND (reference sequence). 13 Jbeta primers and 60 Vbeta primers were used for the PCR. Profiled with immunoSEQ multiplex PCR; TCRdb holds only in-frame clones, not every one. The sample yields over 95,000 clones, 76% seen once. This clone was recorded a few times.

The source is a woman aged 40 to 50 in good health and CMV-seropositive. The chain has TRBV19 and TRBJ1-2; maybe TRBD1 (6 bases). Sequenced input: PBMCs. CDR3 in amino acids: CASSKGTLYTF. The CDR3 DNA is TGTGCCAGTAGTAAGGGGACACTTTACACCTTC.